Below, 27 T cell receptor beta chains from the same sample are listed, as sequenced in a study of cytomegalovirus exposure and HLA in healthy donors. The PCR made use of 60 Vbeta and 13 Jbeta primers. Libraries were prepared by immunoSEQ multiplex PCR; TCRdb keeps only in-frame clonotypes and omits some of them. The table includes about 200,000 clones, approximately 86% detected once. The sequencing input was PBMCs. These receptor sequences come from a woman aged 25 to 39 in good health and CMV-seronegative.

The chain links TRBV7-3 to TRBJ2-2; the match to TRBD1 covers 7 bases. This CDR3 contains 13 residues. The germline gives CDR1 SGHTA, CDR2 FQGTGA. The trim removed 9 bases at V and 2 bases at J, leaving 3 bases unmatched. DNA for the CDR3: TGTGCCAGTCGACAGGGAAACACCGGGGAGCTGTTTTTT. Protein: CASRQGNTGELFF.

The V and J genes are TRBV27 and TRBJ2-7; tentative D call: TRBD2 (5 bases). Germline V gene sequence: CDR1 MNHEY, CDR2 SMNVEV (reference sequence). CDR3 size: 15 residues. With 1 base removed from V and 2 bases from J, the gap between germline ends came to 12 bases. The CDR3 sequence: CASSLFRGPPYEQYF. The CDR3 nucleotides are TGTGCCAGCAGTTTATTCCGGGGTCCCCCCTACGAGCAGTACTTC.

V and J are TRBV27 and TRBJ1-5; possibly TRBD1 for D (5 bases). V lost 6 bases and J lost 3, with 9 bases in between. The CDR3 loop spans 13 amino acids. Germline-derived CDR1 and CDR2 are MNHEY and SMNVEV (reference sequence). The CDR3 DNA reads TGTGCCAGCAGCAGACAGTACAATCAGCCCCAGCATTTT. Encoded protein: CASSRQYNQPQHF.

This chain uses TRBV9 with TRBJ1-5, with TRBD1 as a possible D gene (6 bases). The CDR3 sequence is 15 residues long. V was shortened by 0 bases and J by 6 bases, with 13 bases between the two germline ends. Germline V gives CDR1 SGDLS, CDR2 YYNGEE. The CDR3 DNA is TGTGCCAGCAGCGTAGACGGGGGGCGCGGTCAGCCCCAGCATTTT. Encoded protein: CASSVDGGRGQPQHF.

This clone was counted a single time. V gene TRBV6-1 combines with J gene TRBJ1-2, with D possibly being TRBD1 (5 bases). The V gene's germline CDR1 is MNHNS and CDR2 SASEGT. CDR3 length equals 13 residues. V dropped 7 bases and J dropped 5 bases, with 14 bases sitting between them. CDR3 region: CASTQGGGYGYTF. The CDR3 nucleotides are TGTGCCAGCACCCAGGGAGGAGGATATGGCTACACCTTC.

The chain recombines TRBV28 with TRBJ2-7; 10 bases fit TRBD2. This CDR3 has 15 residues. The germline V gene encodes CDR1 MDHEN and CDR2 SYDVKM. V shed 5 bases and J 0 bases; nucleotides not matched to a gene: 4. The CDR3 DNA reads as TGTGCCAGCAGTCCTTCTAGCGGGAGCTCCTACGAGCAGTACTTC. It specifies CASSPSSGSSYEQYF.

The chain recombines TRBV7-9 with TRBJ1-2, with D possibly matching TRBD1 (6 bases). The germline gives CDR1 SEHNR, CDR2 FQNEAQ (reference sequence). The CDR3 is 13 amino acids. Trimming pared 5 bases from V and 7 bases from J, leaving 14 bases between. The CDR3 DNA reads TGTGCCAGCAGCCCCAACAGGGAAGTTGGCTACACCTTC. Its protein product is CASSPNREVGYTF.

Here the CDR3 DNA reads TGTGCCAGCGGCGCTAGCGGGGTCCCAGATACGCAGTATTTT. It is translated as CASGASGVPDTQYF. The chain couples TRBV6-6 to TRBJ2-3; 9 positions match TRBD2. Germline trimming cut 8 bases from V and 4 bases from J; bases unmatched to any gene: 7. Germline lookup yields CDR1 MNHNY and CDR2 SVGAGI (reference sequence). The CDR3 consists of 14 residues.

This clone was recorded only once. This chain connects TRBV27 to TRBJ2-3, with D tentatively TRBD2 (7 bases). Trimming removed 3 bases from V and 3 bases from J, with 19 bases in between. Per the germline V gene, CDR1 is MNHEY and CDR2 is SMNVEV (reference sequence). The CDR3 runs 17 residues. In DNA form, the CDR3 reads TGTGCCAGCAGTTTTCGGCGGTGGGGGGGCCAGACAGATACGCAGTATTTT. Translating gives CASSFRRWGGQTDTQYF.

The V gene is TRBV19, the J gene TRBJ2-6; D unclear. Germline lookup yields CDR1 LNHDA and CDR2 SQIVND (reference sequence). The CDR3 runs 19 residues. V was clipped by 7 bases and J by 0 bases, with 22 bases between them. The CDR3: CASMPTARQWNSGANVLTF. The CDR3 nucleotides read TGTGCCAGTATGCCTACGGCGAGGCAGTGGAACTCTGGGGCCAACGTCCTGACTTTC.

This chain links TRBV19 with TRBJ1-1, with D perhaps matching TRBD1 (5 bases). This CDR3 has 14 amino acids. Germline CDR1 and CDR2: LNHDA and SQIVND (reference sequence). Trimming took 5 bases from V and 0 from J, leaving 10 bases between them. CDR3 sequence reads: CASSDGRVNTEAFF. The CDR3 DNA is TGTGCCAGTAGTGATGGCAGGGTGAACACTGAAGCTTTCTTT.

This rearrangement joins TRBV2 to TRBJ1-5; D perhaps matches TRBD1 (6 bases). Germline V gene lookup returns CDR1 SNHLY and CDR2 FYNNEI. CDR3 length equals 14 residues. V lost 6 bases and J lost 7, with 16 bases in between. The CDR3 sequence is CASSFTGTGQPQHF. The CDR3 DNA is TGTGCCAGCAGCTTCACAGGGACGGGCCAGCCCCAGCATTTT. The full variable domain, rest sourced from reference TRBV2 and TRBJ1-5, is EPEVTQTPSHQVTQMGQEVILRCVPISNHLYFYWYRQILGQKVEFLVSFYNNEISEKSEIFDDQFSVERPDGSNFTLKIRSTKLEDSAMYFCASSFTGTGQPQHFGDGTRLSIL.

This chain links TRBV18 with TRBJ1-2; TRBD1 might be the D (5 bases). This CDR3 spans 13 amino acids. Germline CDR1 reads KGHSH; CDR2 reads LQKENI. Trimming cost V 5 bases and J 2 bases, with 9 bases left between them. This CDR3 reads CASSKDTNYGYTF. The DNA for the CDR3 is TGTGCCAGCTCAAAGGACACCAACTATGGCTACACCTTC.

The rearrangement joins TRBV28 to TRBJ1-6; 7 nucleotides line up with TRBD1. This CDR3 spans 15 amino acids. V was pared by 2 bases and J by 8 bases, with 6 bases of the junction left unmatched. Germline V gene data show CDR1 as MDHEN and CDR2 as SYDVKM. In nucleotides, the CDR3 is TGTGCCAGCAGTTTACGAGGGGGCGGGTATTCACCCCTCCACTTT. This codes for CASSLRGGGYSPLHF.

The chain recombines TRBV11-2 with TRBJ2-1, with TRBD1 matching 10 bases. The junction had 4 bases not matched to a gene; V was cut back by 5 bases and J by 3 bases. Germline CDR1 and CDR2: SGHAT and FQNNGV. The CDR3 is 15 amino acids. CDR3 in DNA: TGTGCCAGCAGCCGACAGGGGGCCGGCTACAATGAGCAGTTCTTC. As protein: CASSRQGAGYNEQFF.

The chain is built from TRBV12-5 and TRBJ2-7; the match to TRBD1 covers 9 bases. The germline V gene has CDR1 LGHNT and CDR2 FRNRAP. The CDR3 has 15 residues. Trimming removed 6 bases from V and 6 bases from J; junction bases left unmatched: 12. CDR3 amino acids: CASGLVGQGRGEQYF. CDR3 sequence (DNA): TGTGCTAGTGGCCTCGTCGGACAGGGGAGAGGCGAGCAGTACTTC.

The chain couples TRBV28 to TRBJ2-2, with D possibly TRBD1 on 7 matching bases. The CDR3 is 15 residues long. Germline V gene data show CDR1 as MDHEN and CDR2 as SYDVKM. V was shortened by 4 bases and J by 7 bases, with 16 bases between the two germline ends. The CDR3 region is CASSSGGTLVGELFF. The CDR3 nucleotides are TGTGCCAGCAGTTCAGGGGGGACTTTAGTCGGGGAGCTGTTTTTT.

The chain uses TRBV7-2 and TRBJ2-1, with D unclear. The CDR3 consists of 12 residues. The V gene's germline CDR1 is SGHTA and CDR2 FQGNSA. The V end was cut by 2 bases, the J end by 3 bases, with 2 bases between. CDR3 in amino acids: CASSLYYNEQFF. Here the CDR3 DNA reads TGTGCCAGCAGCTTATACTACAATGAGCAGTTCTTC. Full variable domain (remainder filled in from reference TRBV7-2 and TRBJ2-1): GAGVSQSPSNKVTEKGKDVELRCDPISGHTALYWYRQSLGQGLEFLIYFQGNSAPDKSGLPSDRFSAERTGGSVSTLTIQRTQQEDSAVYLCASSLYYNEQFFGPGTRLTVL.

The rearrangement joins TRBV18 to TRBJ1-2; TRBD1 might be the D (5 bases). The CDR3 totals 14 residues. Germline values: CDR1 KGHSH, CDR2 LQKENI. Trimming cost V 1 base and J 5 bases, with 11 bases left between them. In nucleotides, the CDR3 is TGTGCCAGCTCACCACTGGAAACAGGATATGGCTACACCTTC. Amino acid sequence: CASSPLETGYGYTF.

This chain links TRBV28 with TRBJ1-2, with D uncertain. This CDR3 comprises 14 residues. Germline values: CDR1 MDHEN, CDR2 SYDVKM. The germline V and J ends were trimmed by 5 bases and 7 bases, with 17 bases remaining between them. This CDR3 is CASSRPPASTGYTF. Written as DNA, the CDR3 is TGTGCCAGCAGTCGCCCGCCAGCGTCTACTGGCTACACCTTC.

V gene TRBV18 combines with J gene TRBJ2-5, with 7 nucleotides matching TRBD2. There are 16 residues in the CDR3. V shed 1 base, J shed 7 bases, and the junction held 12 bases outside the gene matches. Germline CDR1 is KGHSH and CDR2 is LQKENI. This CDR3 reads CASSPQGNAGAWTQYF. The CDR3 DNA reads TGTGCCAGCTCACCACAGGGGAATGCGGGAGCTTGGACCCAGTACTTC.

The CDR3 coding sequence is TGTGCCCTGGACAGATACTACGAGCAGTACTTC. It is translated as CALDRYYEQYF. The chain has TRBV30 and TRBJ2-7; a possible D gene is TRBD1 (6 bases). Trimming left V 8 bases short and J 3 bases short, with 11 bases between. Germline V gene sequence: CDR1 GTSNPN, CDR2 SVGIG (reference sequence). This CDR3 has 11 residues. Together with reference TRBV30 and TRBJ2-7, the CDR3 gives the full variable domain: SQTIHQWPATLVQPVGSPLSLECTVEGTSNPNLYWYRQAAGRGLQLLFYSVGIGQISSEVPQNLSASRPQDRQFILSSKKLLLSDSGFYLCALDRYYEQYFGPGTRLTVT.

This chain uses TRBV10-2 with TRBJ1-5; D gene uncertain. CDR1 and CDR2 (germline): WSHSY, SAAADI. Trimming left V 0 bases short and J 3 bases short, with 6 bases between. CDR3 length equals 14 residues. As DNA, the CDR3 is TGCGCCAGCAGTGAGTCTAATTTCAATCAGCCCCAGCATTTT. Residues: CASSESNFNQPQHF.

CDR3 DNA sequence: TGCGCCAGCAGCCCGGGTCTGAACACCGGGGAGCTGTTTTTT. Amino acid sequence: CASSPGLNTGELFF. The chain carries TRBV5-1 and TRBJ2-2; D is uncertain. The V end was cut by 4 bases, the J end by 1 base, with 8 bases between. This CDR3 spans 14 amino acids. Germline V gives CDR1 SGHRS, CDR2 YFSETQ.

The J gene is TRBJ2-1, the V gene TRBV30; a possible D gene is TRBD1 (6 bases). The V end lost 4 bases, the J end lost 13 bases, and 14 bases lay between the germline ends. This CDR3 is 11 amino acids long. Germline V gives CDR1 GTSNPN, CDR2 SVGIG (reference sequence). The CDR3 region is CAWIQGRGQFF. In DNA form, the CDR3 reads TGTGCCTGGATACAGGGCCGGGGCCAGTTCTTC. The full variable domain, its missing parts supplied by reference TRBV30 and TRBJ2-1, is SQTIHQWPATLVQPVGSPLSLECTVEGTSNPNLYWYRQAAGRGLQLLFYSVGIGQISSEVPQNLSASRPQDRQFILSSKKLLLSDSGFYLCAWIQGRGQFFGPGTRLTVL.

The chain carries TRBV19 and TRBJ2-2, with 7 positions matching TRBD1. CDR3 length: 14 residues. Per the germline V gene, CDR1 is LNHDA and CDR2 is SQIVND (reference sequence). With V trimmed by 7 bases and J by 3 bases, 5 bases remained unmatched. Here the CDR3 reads CASKGATHTGELFF. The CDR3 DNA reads TGTGCCAGTAAGGGGGCTACCCACACCGGGGAGCTGTTTTTT. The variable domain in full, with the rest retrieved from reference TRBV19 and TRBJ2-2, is DGGITQSPKYLFRKEGQNVTLSCEQNLNHDAMYWYRQDPGQGLRLIYYSQIVNDFQKGDIAEGYSVSREKKESFPLTVTSAQKNPTAFYLCASKGATHTGELFFGEGSRLTVL.

The CDR3 bases are TGTGCCAGCAGCGACAAACAGGGCGCCAAAAACATTCAGTACTTC. It specifies CASSDKQGAKNIQYF. The rearrangement uses TRBV5-4 and TRBJ2-4; D possibly corresponds to TRBD1 (6 bases). CDR1 is SGHNT, CDR2 YYREEE, per germline (reference sequence). The ends were cut back, 4 bases at V and 1 base at J, with 12 bases in the middle. This CDR3 region has 15 residues. Full variable domain (outside the CDR3, taken from reference TRBV5-4 and TRBJ2-4): ETGVTQSPTHLIKTRGQQVTLRCSSQSGHNTVSWYQQALGQGPQFIFQYYREEENGRGNFPPRFSGLQFPNYSSELNVNALELDDSALYLCASSDKQGAKNIQYFGAGTRLSVL.